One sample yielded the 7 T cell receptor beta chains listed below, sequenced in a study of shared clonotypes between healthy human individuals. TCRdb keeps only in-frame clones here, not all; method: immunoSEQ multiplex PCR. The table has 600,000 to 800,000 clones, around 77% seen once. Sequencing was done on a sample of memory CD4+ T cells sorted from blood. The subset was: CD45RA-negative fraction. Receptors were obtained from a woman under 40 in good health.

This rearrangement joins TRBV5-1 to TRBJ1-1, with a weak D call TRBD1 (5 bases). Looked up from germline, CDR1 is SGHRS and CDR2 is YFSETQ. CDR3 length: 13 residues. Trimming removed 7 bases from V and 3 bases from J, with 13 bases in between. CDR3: CASASQGDTEAFF. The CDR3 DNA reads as TGCGCCAGCGCGTCCCAAGGGGACACTGAAGCTTTCTTT.

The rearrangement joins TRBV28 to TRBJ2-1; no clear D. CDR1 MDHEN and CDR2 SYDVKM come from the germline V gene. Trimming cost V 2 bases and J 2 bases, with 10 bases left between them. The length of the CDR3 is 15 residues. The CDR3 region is CASSLSPDAYNEQFF. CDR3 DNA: TGTGCCAGCAGTTTAAGTCCGGACGCCTACAATGAGCAGTTCTTC. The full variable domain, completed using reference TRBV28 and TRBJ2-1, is DVKVTQSSRYLVKRTGEKVFLECVQDMDHENMFWYRQDPGLGLRLIYFSYDVKMKEKGDIPEGYSVSREKKERFSLILESASTNQTSMYLCASSLSPDAYNEQFFGPGTRLTVL.

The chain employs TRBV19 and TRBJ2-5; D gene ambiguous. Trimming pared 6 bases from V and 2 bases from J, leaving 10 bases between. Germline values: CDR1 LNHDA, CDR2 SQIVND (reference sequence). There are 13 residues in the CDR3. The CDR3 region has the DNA TGTGCCAGTAGCCCAGCCTTTCAAGAGACCCAGTACTTC. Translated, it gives CASSPAFQETQYF.

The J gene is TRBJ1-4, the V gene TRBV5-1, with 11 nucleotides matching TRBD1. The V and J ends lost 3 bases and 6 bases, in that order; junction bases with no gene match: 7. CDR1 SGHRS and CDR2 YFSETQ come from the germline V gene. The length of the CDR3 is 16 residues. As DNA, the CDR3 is TGCGCCAGCAGCTCCGGGACAGGGGGAGGTGATGAAAAACTGTTTTTT. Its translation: CASSSGTGGGDEKLFF.

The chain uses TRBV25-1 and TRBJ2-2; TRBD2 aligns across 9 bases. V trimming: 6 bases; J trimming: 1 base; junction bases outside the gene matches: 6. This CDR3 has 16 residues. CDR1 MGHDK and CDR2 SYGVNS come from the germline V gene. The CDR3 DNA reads TGTGCCAGCAGCACACTTAGCGGGAGGAACACCGGGGAGCTGTTTTTT. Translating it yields CASSTLSGRNTGELFF.

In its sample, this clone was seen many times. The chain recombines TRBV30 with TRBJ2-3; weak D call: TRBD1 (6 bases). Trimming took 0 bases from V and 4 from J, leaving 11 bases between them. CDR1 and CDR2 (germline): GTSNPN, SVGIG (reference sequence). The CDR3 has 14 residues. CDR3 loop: CAWSVQGGADTQYF. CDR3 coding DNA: TGTGCCTGGAGTGTACAAGGGGGTGCAGATACGCAGTATTTT.

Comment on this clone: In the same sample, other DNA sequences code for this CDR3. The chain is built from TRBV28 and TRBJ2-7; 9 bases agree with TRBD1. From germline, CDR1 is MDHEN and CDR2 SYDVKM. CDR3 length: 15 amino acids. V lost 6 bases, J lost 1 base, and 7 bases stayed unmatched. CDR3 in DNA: TGTGCCAGCAGATCTCCGGGACAGGGATCCTACGAGCAGTACTTC. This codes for CASRSPGQGSYEQYF.